The T cell receptor beta chain described here comes from a study of blood T cells in healthy people across ages. The study's findings and limits: Donor CMV status was unknown, possibly confounding expanded clonotype changes.

As regards this clonotype: Its specificity is unknown.

The CDR3 contains 17 residues. V was pared by 0 bases and J by 0 bases, with 13 bases between. The germline V gene has CDR1 LGHNA and CDR2 YNFKEQ. Alongside a J-beta primer mix, a sample-barcoded 5' primer served in a second PCR lasting about 7 to 12 cycles. TCRdb used MiXCR to reprocess the 5' RACE reads, holding one entry per CDR3 protein. The sample shows about 1.5 million distinct CDR3 sequences, roughly two fifths of them seen only once. This TCR was sampled from a woman aged 18 to 35 in good health. Specimen: blood. The J gene is TRBJ2-3, the V gene TRBV4-2; D perhaps matches TRBD2 (8 bases). CDR3 sequence reads: CASSQEIAGQSTDTQYF. The CDR3, as DNA: TGTGCCAGCAGCCAAGAGATAGCGGGACAGAGCACAGATACGCAGTATTTT.